This paragraph covers one TCR beta chain sequence. The data stem from a study of blood T cell repertoires in COVID-19. On the study more broadly: Sample material is recorded as cDNA or gDNA derived from T cells, B-cell-depleted T cells, or PBMCs.

Libraries were prepared by immunoSEQ multiplex PCR; TCRdb keeps only in-frame clonotypes and omits some of them. The table includes about 310,000 clones, around 89% detected once. In assigning cohorts, the study relied on participant-reported clinical history. Donors in Cohort 3 counted as recovered after two negative PCRs, clearance, or symptom resolution. The CDR3 length is 15 residues. The V gene's germline CDR1 is MDHEN and CDR2 SYDVKM. V lost 7 bases and J 4 bases, leaving 19 bases between the germline ends. The source of this sequence is a woman aged 40 to 50 who had recovered from COVID-19. This sequence joins TRBV28 and TRBJ1-1, with D maybe TRBD1 (6 bases). The source material was PBMCs or T cells enriched from blood (not recorded which). DNA of the CDR3: TGTGCCAGCACTTTGCCCCAGGGGATAGGCACTGAAGCTTTCTTT. Translating gives CASTLPQGIGTEAFF.